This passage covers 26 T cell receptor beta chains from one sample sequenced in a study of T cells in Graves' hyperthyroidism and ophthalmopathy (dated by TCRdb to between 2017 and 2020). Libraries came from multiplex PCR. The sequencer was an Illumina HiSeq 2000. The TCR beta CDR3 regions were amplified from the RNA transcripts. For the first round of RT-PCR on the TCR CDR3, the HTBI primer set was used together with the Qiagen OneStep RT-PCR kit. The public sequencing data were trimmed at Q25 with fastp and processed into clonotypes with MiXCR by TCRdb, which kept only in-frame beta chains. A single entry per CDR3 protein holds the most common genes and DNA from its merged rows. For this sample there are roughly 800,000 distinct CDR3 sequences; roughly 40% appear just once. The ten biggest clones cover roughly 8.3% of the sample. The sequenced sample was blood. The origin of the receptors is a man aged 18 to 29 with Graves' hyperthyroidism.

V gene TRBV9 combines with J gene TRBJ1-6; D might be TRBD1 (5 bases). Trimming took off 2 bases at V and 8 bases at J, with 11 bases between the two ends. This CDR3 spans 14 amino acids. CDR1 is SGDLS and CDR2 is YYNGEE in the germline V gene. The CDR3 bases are TGTGCCAGCAGCGTCCAGGGATTTGATTCACCCCTCCACTTT. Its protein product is CASSVQGFDSPLHF. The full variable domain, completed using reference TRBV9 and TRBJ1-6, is DSGVTQTPKHLITATGQRVTLRCSPRSGDLSVYWYQQSLDQGLQFLIQYYNGEERAKGNILERFSAQQFPDLHSELNLSSLELGDSALYFCASSVQGFDSPLHFGNGTRLTVT.

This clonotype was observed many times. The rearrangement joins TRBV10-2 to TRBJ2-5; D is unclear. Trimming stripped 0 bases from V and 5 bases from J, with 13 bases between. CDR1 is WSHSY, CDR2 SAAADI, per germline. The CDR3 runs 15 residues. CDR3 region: CASSESITAGETQYF. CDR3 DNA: TGCGCCAGCAGTGAGTCGATAACAGCCGGCGAGACCCAGTACTTC.

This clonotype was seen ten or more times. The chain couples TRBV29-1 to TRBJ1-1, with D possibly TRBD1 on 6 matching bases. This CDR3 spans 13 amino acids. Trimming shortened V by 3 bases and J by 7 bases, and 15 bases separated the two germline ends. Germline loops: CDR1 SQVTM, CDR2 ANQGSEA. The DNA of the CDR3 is TGCAGCGTTGACCAGGGGCTGGGAAATGAAGCTTTCTTT. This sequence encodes CSVDQGLGNEAFF.

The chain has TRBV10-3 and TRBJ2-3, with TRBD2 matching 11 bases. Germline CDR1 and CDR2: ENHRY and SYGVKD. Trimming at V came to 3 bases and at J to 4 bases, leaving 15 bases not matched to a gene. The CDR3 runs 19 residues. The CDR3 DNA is TGTGCCATCAGTGACCGGGGGGGACTAGCGGTCTCTGAGTCAGATACGCAGTATTTT. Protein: CAISDRGGLAVSESDTQYF.

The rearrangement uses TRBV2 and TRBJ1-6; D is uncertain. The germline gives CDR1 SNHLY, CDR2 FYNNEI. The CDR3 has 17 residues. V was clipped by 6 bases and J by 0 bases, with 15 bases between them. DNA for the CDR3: TGTGCCAGCAGCTCGACCGGAGGCAACTCCTATAATTCACCCCTCCACTTT. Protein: CASSSTGGNSYNSPLHF.

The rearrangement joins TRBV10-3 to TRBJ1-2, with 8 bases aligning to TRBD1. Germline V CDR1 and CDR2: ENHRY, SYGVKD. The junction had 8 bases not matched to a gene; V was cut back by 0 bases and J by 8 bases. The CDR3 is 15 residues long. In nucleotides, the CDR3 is TGTGCCATCAGTGAGTCGGGACAGGTGGAATGGGGCTACACCTTC. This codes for CAISESGQVEWGYTF.

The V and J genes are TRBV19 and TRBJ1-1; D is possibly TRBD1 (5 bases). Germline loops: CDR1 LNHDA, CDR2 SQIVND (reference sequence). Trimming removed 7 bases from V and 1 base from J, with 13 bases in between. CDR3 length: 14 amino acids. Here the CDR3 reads CASTWGRENTEAFF. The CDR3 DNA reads TGTGCCAGTACCTGGGGACGTGAGAACACTGAAGCTTTCTTT.

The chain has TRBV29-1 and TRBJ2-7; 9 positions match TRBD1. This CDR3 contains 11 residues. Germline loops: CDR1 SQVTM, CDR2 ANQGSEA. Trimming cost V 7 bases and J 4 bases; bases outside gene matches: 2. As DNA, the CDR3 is TGCAGCGCGGGACAGGGTTACGAGCAGTACTTC. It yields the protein CSAGQGYEQYF.

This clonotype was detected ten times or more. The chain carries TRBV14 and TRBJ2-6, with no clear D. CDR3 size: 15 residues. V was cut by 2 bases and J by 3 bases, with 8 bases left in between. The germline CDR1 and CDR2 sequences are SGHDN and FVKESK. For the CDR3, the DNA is TGTGCCAGCAGCCAACCATGGAGTGGGGCCAACGTCCTGACTTTC. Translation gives CASSQPWSGANVLTF.

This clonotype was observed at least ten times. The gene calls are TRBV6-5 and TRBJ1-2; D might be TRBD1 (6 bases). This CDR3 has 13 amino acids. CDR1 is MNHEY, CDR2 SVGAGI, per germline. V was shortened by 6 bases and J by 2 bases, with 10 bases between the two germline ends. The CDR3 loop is CASRPQGNYGYTF. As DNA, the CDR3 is TGTGCCAGCAGACCACAGGGAAACTATGGCTACACCTTC.

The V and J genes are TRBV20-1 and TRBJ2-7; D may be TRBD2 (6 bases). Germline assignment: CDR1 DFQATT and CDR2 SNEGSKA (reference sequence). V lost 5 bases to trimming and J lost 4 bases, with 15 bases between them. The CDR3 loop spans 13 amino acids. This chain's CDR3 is CSAGDSRRYEQYF. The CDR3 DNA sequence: TGCAGTGCTGGGGACTCGAGGAGATACGAGCAGTACTTC.

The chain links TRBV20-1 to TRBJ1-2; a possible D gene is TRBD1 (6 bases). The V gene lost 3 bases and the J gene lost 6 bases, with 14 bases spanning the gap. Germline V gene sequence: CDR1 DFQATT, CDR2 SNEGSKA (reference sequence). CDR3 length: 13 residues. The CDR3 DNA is TGCAGTGCTAGTACCGACCGGGGGCATGGCTACACCTTC. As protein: CSASTDRGHGYTF.

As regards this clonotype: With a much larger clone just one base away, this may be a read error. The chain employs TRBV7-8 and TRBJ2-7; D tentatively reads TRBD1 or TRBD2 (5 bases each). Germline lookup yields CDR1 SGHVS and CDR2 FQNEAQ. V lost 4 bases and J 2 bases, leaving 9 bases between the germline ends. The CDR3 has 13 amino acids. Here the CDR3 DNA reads TGTGCCAGCAGCTCACAGGAGGCCTACGAGCAGTACTTC. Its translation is CASSSQEAYEQYF.

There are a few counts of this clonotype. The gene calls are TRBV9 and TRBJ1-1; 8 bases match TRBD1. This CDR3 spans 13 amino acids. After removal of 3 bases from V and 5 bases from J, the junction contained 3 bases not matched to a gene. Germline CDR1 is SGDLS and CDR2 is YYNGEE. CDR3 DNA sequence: TGTGCCAGCAGCGGACAGGGGTTGACTGAAGCTTTCTTT. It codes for CASSGQGLTEAFF.

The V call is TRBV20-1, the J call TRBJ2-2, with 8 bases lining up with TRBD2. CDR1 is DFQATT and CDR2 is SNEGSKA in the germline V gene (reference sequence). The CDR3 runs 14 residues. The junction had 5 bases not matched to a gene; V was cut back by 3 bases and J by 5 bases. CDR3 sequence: CSARTPSGTGELFF. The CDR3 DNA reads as TGCAGTGCTAGGACTCCTAGCGGGACCGGGGAGCTGTTTTTT.

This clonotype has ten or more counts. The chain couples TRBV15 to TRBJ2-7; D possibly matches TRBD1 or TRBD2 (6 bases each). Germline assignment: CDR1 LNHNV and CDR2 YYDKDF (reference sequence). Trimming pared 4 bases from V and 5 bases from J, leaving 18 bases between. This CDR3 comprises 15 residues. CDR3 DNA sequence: TGTGCCACCAGCAATGGGGGGCAACCCGGAAACGAGCAGTACTTC. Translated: CATSNGGQPGNEQYF.

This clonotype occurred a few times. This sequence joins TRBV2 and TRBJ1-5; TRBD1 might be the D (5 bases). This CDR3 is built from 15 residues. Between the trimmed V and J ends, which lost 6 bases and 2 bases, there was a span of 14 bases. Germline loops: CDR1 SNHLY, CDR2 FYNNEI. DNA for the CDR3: TGTGCCAGCAGCTTTTCCGGGGGTGGCAATCAGCCCCAGCATTTT. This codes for CASSFSGGGNQPQHF.

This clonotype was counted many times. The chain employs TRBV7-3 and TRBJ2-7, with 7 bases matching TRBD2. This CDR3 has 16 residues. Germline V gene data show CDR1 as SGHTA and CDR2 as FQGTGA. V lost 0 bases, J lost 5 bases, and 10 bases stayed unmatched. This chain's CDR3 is CASSLTLSGTLDEQYF. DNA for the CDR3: TGTGCCAGCAGCTTAACGTTGAGCGGGACGCTCGACGAGCAGTACTTC. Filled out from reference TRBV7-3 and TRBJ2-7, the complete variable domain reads GAGVSQTPSNKVTEKGKYVELRCDPISGHTALYWYRQSLGQGPEFLIYFQGTGAADDSGLPNDRFFAVRPEGSVSTLKIQRTERGDSAVYLCASSLTLSGTLDEQYFGPGTRLTVT.

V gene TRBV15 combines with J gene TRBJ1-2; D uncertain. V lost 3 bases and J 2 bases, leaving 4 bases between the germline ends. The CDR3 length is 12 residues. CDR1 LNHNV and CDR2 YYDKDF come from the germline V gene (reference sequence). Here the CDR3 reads CATSSINYGYTF. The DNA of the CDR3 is TGTGCCACCAGCAGTATAAACTATGGCTACACCTTC.

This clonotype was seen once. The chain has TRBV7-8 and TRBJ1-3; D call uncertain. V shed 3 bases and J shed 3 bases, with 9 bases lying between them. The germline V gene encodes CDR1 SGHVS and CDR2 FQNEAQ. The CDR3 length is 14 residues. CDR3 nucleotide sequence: TGTGCCAGCAGCTTGGACGGATATGGAAACACCATATATTTT. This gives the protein CASSLDGYGNTIYF.

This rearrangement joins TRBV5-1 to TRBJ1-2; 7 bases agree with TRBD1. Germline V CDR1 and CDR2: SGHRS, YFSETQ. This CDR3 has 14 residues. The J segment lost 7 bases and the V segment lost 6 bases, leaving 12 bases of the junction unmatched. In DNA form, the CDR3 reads TGCGCCAGCAAAGCAGGGGGTGGCCGAGCTGGCTACACCTTC. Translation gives CASKAGGGRAGYTF.

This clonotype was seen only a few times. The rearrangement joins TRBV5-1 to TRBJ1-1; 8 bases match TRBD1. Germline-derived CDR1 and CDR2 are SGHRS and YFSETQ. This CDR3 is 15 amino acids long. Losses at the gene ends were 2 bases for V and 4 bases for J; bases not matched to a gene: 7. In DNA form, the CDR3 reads TGCGCCAGCAGCTTAGGGGACAGGATCAGCACTGAAGCTTTCTTT. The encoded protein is CASSLGDRISTEAFF.

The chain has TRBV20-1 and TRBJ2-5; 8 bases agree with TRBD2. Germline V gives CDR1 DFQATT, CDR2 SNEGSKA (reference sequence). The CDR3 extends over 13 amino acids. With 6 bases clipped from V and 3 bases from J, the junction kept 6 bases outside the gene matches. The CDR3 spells CSASGGGKETQYF. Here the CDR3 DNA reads TGCAGTGCCTCGGGCGGGGGGAAAGAGACCCAGTACTTC.

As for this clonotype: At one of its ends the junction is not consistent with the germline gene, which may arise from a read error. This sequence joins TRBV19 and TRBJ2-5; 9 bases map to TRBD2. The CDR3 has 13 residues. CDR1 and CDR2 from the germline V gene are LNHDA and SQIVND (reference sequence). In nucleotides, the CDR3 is TGTGCCAGTAGTACGTTGGGACTAGCCGGATTACACTTC. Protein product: CASSTLGLAGLHF.

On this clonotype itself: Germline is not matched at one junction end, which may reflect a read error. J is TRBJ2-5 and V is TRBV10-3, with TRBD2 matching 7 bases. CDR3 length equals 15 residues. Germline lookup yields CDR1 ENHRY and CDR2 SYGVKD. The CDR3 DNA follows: TGTGCCAGCAGTTACTCGTGGAGCGGGGAGGAGACCCAGTACTTC. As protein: CASSYSWSGEETQYF.

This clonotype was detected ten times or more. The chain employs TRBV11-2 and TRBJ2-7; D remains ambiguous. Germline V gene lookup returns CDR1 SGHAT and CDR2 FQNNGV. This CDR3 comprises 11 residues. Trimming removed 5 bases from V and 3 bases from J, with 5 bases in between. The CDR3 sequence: CASSVFYEQYF. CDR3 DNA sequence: TGTGCCAGCAGCGTTTTCTACGAGCAGTACTTC.